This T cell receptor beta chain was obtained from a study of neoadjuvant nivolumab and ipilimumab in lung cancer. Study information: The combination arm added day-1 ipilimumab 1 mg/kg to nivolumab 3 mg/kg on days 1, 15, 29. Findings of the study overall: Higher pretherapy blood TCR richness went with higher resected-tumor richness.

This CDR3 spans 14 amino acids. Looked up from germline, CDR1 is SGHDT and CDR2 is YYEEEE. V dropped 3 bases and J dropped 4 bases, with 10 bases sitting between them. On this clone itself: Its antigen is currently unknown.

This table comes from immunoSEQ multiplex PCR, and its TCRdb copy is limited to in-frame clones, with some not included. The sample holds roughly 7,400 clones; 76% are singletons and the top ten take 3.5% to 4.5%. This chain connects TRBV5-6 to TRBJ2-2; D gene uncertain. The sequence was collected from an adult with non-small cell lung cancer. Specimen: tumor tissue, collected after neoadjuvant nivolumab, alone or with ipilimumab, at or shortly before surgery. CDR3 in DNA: TGTGCCAGCAGCTCCGGCCCTACCACCGGGGAGCTGTTTTTT. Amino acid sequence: CASSSGPTTGELFF.